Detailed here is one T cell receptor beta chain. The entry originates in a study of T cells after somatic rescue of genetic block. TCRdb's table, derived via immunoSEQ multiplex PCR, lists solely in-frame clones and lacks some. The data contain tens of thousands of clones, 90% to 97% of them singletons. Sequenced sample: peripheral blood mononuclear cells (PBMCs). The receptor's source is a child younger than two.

Here the CDR3 reads CSAQAHTQYF. The CDR3, as DNA: TGCAGTGCCCAAGCTCATACGCAGTATTTT. This chain joins TRBV20-1 and TRBJ2-3; D gene uncertain. CDR1 is DFQATT, CDR2 SNEGSKA, per germline (reference sequence). The CDR3 is 10 residues long. V lost 6 bases to trimming and J lost 7 bases, with 8 bases between them.